This T cell receptor (beta chain) was obtained from a study of cytomegalovirus exposure and HLA in healthy donors. Primers for the PCR totalled 60 Vbeta and 13 Jbeta. Method: immunoSEQ multiplex PCR; TCRdb's copy keeps in-frame clones and lacks some. The repertoire holds around 65,000 clones, with around 73% as singletons. Trimming cost V 7 bases and J 3 bases, with 13 bases left between them. This CDR3 has 12 residues. Germline-derived CDR1 and CDR2 are GTSNPN and SVGIG (reference sequence). About this clone: Its specificity is not known.

Findings of the study overall: Listed as cytomegalovirus-associated were more than 150 TCR beta chains. When analyzed later, a missense DCLRE1C variant was found to be linked to TCR beta V- and J-gene trimming. Accounts indicate the classifier identified cytomegalovirus status with strong specificity and sensitivity.

Donors were ostensibly healthy at sampling, although undocumented immune exposures were probable. The sequenced material came from PBMCs. This receptor was obtained from a girl aged 5-17 years in good health and CMV-seropositive. V usage is TRBV30 and J usage is TRBJ2-7; the D gene is possibly TRBD1 (6 bases). The CDR3 region is CAFRDTGYEQYF. CDR3 DNA sequence: TGTGCCTTCCGGGACACCGGCTACGAGCAGTACTTC.